This T cell receptor (beta chain) was sequenced during a study of post-analysis software for immune sequencing data. Study outcomes and limitations: Multiple sclerosis was associated with a significant reduction in normalized Chao1 diversity relative to controls. Among four to six TRBV segments more frequent in patients than controls were TRBV5-6, TRBV5-1 and TRBV20-1.

Points on this clonotype: Its antigen is still unknown. As the CDR3 is not closed by the conserved phenylalanine or tryptophan, this likely results from a read error.

Unique molecular identifiers tagged the TCR beta cDNA libraries. TCRdb independently ran MiXCR on the PCR reads; one entry per CDR3 protein. The data contain roughly 730,000 distinct CDR3 sequences, about 32% of them singletons. CDR1 is LNHNV and CDR2 is YYDKDF in the germline V gene (reference sequence). With 0 bases removed from V and 4 bases from J, the gap between germline ends came to 7 bases. The CDR3 is 15 amino acids. This sequence joins TRBV15 and TRBJ2-6; maybe TRBD1 (6 bases). Sequencing was performed on blood. This clonotype was obtained from a girl between 10 and 17 years old with multiple sclerosis. The CDR3 sequence is CATSREQGGANVLTL. The CDR3 DNA sequence: TGTGCCACCAGCAGAGAACAGGGAGGGGCCAACGTCCTGACTTTA.